The TCR beta chain under discussion was sequenced for a study of control samples from healthy donors and cancer patients. V lost 6 bases and J lost 2, with 17 bases in between. The CDR3 is 17 residues long. Germline V lookup: CDR1 KGHSH, CDR2 LQKENI. Assay: immunoSEQ multiplex PCR; the TCRdb copy retains only in-frame clones and omits some. This sample has some 120,000 clones, with 85% to 95% found just once. This chain links TRBV18 with TRBJ2-6; maybe TRBD1 (6 bases). The sample consisted of PBMCs. This receptor was obtained from a middle-aged man with head and neck cancer. The CDR3 loop reads CASSPFLRQAGANVLTF. CDR3 in DNA: TGTGCCAGCTCTCCGTTTCTAAGACAGGCTGGGGCCAACGTCCTGACTTTC.